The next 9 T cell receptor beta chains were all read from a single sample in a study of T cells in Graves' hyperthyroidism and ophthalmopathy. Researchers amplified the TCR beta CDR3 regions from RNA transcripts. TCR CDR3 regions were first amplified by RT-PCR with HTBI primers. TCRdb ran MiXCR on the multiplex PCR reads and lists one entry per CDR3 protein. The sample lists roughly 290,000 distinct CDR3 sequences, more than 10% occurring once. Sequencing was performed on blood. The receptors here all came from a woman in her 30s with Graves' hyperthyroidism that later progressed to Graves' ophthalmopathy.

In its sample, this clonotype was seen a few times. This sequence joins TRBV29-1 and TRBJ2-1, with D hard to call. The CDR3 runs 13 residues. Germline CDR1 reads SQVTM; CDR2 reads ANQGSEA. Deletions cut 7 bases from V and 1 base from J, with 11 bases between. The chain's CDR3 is CSGQRVSYNEQFF. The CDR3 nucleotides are TGCAGCGGTCAGCGTGTGTCCTACAATGAGCAGTTCTTC.

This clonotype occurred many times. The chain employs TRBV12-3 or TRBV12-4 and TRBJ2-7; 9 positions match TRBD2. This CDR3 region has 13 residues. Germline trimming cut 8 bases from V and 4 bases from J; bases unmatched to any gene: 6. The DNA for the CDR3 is TGTGCCAGCGGGGATAGCGGGAGTTACGAGCAGTACTTC. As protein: CASGDSGSYEQYF.

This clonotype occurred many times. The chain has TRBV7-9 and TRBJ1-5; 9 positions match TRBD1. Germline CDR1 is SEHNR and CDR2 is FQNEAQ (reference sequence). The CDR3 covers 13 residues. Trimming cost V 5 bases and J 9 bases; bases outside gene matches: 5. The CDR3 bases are TGTGCCAGCAGCCGGACAGGGGAAGGGCCCCAGCATTTT. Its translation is CASSRTGEGPQHF.

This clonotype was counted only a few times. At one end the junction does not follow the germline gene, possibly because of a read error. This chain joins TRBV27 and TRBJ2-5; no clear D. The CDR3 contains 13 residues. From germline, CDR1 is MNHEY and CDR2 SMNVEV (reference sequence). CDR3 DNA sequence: TGTGTCAGCTCCCGGAAAAGGGAAGAGACCCAGTACTTC. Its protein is CVSSRKREETQYF.

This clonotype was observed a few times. The CDR3 DNA reads as TGTGCCACCAGCAGGGGGACGGGCACCGGGGAGCTGTTTTTT. Residues: CATSRGTGTGELFF. V and J are TRBV15 and TRBJ2-2; D might be TRBD1 or TRBD2, each matching 5 bases. From germline, CDR1 is LNHNV and CDR2 YYDKDF (reference sequence). The CDR3 consists of 14 residues. Trimming took off 3 bases at V and 4 bases at J, with 9 bases between the two ends.

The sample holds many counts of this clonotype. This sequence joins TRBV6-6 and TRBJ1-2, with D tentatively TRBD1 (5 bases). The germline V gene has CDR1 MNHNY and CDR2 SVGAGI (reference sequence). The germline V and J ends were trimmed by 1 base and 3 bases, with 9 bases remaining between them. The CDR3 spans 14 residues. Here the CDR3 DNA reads TGTGCCAGCAGTTACTTCCCGGGGGACTATGGCTACACCTTC. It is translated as CASSYFPGDYGYTF.

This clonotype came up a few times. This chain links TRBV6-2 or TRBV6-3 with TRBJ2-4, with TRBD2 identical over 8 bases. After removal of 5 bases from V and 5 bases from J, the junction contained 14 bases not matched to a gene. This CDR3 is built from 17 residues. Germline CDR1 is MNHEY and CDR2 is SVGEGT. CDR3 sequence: CASSPKYGRAGENIQYF. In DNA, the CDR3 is TGTGCCAGCAGTCCCAAATACGGGAGGGCCGGGGAAAACATTCAGTACTTC.

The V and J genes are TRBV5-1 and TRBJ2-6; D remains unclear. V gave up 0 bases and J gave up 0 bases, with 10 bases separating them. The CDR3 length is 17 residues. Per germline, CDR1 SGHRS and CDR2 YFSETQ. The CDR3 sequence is CASSLAPWSSGANVLTF. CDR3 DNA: TGCGCCAGCAGCTTGGCCCCTTGGAGCTCTGGGGCCAACGTCCTGACTTTC. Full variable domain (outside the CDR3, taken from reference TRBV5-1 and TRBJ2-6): KAGVTQTPRYLIKTRGQQVTLSCSPISGHRSVSWYQQTPGQGLQFLFEYFSETQRNKGNFPGRFSGRQFSNSRSEMNVSTLELGDSALYLCASSLAPWSSGANVLTFGAGSRLTVL.

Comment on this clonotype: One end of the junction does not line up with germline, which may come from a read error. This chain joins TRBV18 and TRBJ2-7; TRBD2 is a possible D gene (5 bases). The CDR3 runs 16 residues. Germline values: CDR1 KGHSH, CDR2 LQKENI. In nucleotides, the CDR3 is TGTGCCAGCTCACCATTCTCAGCGGACCTCTCCTACGAGCGGTACTTC. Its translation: CASSPFSADLSYERYF.